Sequencing of this T cell receptor (beta chain) was carried out in a study of blood T cells in healthy people across ages (dated by TCRdb to the mid-2010s). About the study as a whole: Template switching captured roughly one uniquely barcoded TCR beta cDNA molecule per two T cells in model experiments. Using deep sequencing normalized with unique cDNA molecular identifiers, the study measured how TCR beta repertoire diversity changes with age. Four age groups were formed from the donors: young (average about 15 years), middle-aged (approximately 39), aged (about 68) and long-lived (approximately 78). To avoid experimental bias, donors of different ages were spread randomly across the sequencing lanes. For two donors (one aged 18 to 30 and one aged 80 or older), the study analyzed two additional independent replicas of 1 million unique cDNA reads from the same blood draw. Study-wide conclusions, independent of this receptor: Observed TCR beta diversity per million T cells fell roughly linearly with age, and a significant reduction was already apparent by age around 40. Because the CMV infection status of the donors was unknown, age-related changes in expanded clonotypes may potentially have been confounded. The long-lived group showed more naive CD4+ T cells, fewer expanded clones and increased TCR diversity than the aged group, suggesting age selection. A strong correlation was found between observed TCR beta diversity and the percentage of naive T cells measured by flow cytometry. Bulk unsorted PBMC profiling prevented conclusive comparison of naive and antigen-experienced compartments. Estimates of total diversity based on one million sequenced T cells were regarded as lower bounds and as underestimates.

Only one count was recorded for this clonotype. Its antigen target is currently unknown. Per-nucleotide qualities are absent, and no much larger clonotype sits a single base away. The library was produced with 5' RACE. These reads were obtained on an Illumina HiSeq 2500. A second 7 to 11 cycle PCR used a sample-barcoded 5' primer and a J-beta primer mix. A unique molecular identifier was introduced onto each TCR beta cDNA molecule by a template-switch 5' adaptor carrying 12 random nucleotides. At least 2.5 million CDR3-containing paired-end reads were obtained from each sample. The Mint cDNA synthesis kit, primed by a TRBC-specific oligonucleotide, was used to synthesize first-strand cDNA from all RNA. Following uracil-DNA glycosylase treatment, a first 18-cycle PCR with universal primers M1SS and BC2_uni_R was performed on all cDNA. Per the original workflow: Normalization of each sample was performed by random selection of 1 million high-quality reads, each carrying a distinct molecular identifier. Instead of being binned into consensus sequences, reads that shared molecular identifiers were thrown out. MiTCR, with a Q25 quality threshold and the strictest error-elimination algorithm, was used for CDR3 identification, clonotype clustering and error correction. A nonparametric unseen species model with Euler transformation was used to estimate a lower bound on total TCR beta diversity. The raw public reads went through TCRdb reprocessing: fastp at Q25, MiXCR clone calling, in-frame beta chains kept. Under each unique CDR3 protein, matching rows form one entry showing the most common genes and DNA. The V and J calls, along with clone size, are taken from TCRdb and not from the paper's own processing. The sample yields about 1.4 million distinct CDR3 sequences; 45% to 70% were counted once. More than 6% of the sample comes from the top ten.

From the cysteine up to the phenylalanine, the CDR3 has a length of 17 residues. Only the CDR3 DNA is retained, 51 bases long and in frame from the first base. For this chain, trimming is 0 bases at the V end and 4 bases at the J end, and the number of junction bases without a gene match is 5. From a lookup of the germline V gene (reference sequence), CDR1 and CDR2 are MNHNY and SVGAGI. The donors were roughly 39 Caucasian individuals from Russia, aged 6 to 90 years, who were systemically healthy. Each donor gave about 9.7 milliliters of peripheral blood, drawn into EDTA-treated Vacutainer tubes. PBMCs were isolated by Ficoll-Paque density-gradient centrifugation, with at least 6 million obtained per sample. Total RNA, at least 5.5 micrograms per sample, was extracted from PBMCs with Trizol reagent. The percentages of naive CD45RAhigh/CD27high T cells were determined by flow cytometry on a PBMC aliquot from every donor.

Material: blood. Recombination linked TRBV6-6 to TRBJ1-6; 8 of the junction bases match TRBD1. The TCR originated in a man aged 18-30 years in good health. For the CDR3, the sequence is CASSYSRDRRYNSPLHF. The nucleotide sequence is TGTGCCAGCAGTTACTCGAGGGACAGGAGATATAATTCACCCCTCCACTTT.